This T cell receptor beta chain comes out of a study of graft-versus-host responses after intestinal transplantation. Across the whole study: The recipients all started with anti-thymocyte globulin induction and then took tacrolimus and steroids for 3 to 4 years. Study results and caveats: The study associated peak circulating GvH clone levels with early post-transplant HvG declines. Within allografts, high graft-versus-host to host-versus-graft clonal ratios were seen among patients with graft-donor T cell macrochimerism. GvH clones surfaced in recipient marrow, some emerging earlier in ileum or blood.

Sequencing was performed with immunoSEQ multiplex PCR; in TCRdb, only in-frame clones are kept and a portion is missing. The data hold around 23,000 clones, with approximately 83% observed a single time. A note on this clone: Its antigen is unknown. Additional DNA sequences in this sample encode the identical CDR3.

The input for sequencing was PBMCs, taken nearly 470 days after intestinal transplant. This clonotype was sampled from a human patient who received an intestinal transplant, so some T cells may come from the graft donor.

This chain's CDR3 is CASRLGRGEQYF. The CDR3 bases are TGTGCCAGCAGGTTGGGTCGGGGCGAGCAGTACTTC. The rearrangement uses TRBV25-1 and TRBJ2-7; maybe TRBD2 (5 bases). CDR1 MGHDK and CDR2 SYGVNS come from the germline V gene. V was clipped by 6 bases and J by 6 bases, with 12 bases between them. The CDR3 has 12 residues.